This is a list of T cell receptor beta chains from one sample in a study of a mutant IDH1 vaccine in newly diagnosed glioma. Sequenced by immunoSEQ multiplex PCR; TCRdb stores in-frame clones only, minus some. The sample lists some 20,000 clones, roughly four fifths occurring once. These receptors have no identified antigens. The material sequenced was PBMCs, taken from a glioma patient whose treatment included an IDH1 peptide vaccine. The receptors stem from a man aged 25-45 years with glioma. The CDR3 runs from the conserved cysteine through the conserved F or W. The D gene is left open where the match is weak. Only some rows state a clone size, as once, few, many or a class for expanded clones.

size	V	D	J	DNA	CDR3
-	TRBV29-1	-	TRBJ1-1	TGCAGCGCCGATCGGGACCAGAACACTGAAGCTTTCTTT	CSADRDQNTEAFF
-	TRBV18	TRBD2	TRBJ2-7	TGTGCCAGCTCACCCTCAAGCGGGAGGGCCTCCGAGCAGTACTTC	CASSPSSGRASEQYF
-	TRBV6-1	-	TRBJ2-7	TGTGCCAGCGAGGCGGAGGTCTCCTACGAGCAGTACTTC	CASEAEVSYEQYF
-	TRBV7-9	-	TRBJ1-1	TGTGCCAGCAGCTTAGTGGGTACGGGTCCTGAAGCTTTCTTT	CASSLVGTGPEAFF
-	TRBV10-3	-	TRBJ1-5	TGTGCCATCAGTGATTTCATGGCTGGGGGGGCGGGAAATCAGCCCCAGCATTTT	CAISDFMAGGAGNQPQHF
-	TRBV10-3	-	TRBJ1-2	TGTGCCATCAGTGCCGCTTCAGGGCCAGCTAACTATGGCTACACCTTC	CAISAASGPANYGYTF
-	TRBV7-9	-	TRBJ2-2	TGTGCCAGCAGCTCCATAACCCGCACCGGGGAGCTGTTTTTT	CASSSITRTGELFF
-	TRBV6-5	-	TRBJ2-2	TGTGCCAGCAGTAAAGCTGGACTCACCGGGGAGCTGTTTTTT	CASSKAGLTGELFF
-	TRBV4-1	-	TRBJ2-3	TGCGCCAGCAGCCAAGACGGCGGGGTAAGCACAGATACGCAGTATTTT	CASSQDGGVSTDTQYF
few	TRBV6-5	-	TRBJ1-4	TGTGCCAGCAGTTACTCTGAATCCGGGCCGATGTTTTTT	CASSYSESGPMFF
-	TRBV21-1	-	TRBJ2-1	TGTGCCAGCAGCAAATCCTCCGGGACCCCCGCATACAATGAGCAGTTCTTC	CASSKSSGTPAYNEQFF